These 9 T cell receptor beta chains share one sample of origin, sequenced in a study of blood T cell repertoires in COVID-19. Produced via immunoSEQ multiplex PCR; TCRdb's table is partial and in-frame only. The table records 150,000 or so clones, roughly four fifths of them present only once. Sample: peripheral blood. Source of these receptors: a human donor with acute or convalescent COVID-19. The donor label of this sample is uncertain.

The chain links TRBV14 to TRBJ1-4; D is possibly TRBD1 (6 bases). The CDR3 loop spans 15 amino acids. Per the germline V gene, CDR1 is SGHDN and CDR2 is FVKESK. Trimming stripped 1 base from V and 7 bases from J, with 13 bases between. The CDR3 is CASSQGARGGEKLFF. The DNA for the CDR3 is TGTGCCAGCAGCCAAGGAGCCAGGGGTGGTGAAAAACTGTTTTTT.

The rearrangement uses TRBV10-2 and TRBJ2-7; TRBD1 matches at 10 bases. The V gene's germline CDR1 is WSHSY and CDR2 SAAADI. The CDR3 has 13 amino acids. Unmatched junction bases numbered 3, after V lost 6 bases and J lost 4 bases. The CDR3 DNA reads TGCGCCAGCAGCGGGACAGGGGCTTACGAGCAGTACTTC. Protein sequence: CASSGTGAYEQYF.

This chain uses TRBV7-2 with TRBJ2-1, with 7 nucleotides matching TRBD1. The CDR3 consists of 12 residues. V was clipped by 5 bases and J by 9 bases; unmatched bases: 4. CDR1 SGHTA and CDR2 FQGNSA come from the germline V gene. The CDR3 here is CASSLTGTEQFF. The CDR3 DNA reads as TGTGCCAGCAGCCTGACAGGGACTGAGCAGTTCTTC.

J is TRBJ1-6 and V is TRBV30; tentatively, D is TRBD1 (6 bases). Germline CDR1 and CDR2: GTSNPN and SVGIG (reference sequence). The CDR3 is made up of 15 amino acids. The V and J ends lost 7 bases and 6 bases respectively, with 19 bases between them. The CDR3 loop is CASGQGLRGNSPLHF. CDR3 coding DNA: TGTGCCTCTGGGCAGGGGCTGCGCGGTAATTCACCCCTCCACTTT.

The chain couples TRBV5-6 to TRBJ1-2; a weak D match, TRBD1 (6 bases). The CDR3 extends over 14 amino acids. Trimming pared 5 bases from V and 3 bases from J, leaving 14 bases between. CDR1 and CDR2 from the germline V gene are SGHDT and YYEEEE. The CDR3 reads CASRKKGQYYGYTF. CDR3 bases: TGTGCCAGCAGAAAGAAAGGACAGTACTATGGCTACACCTTC.

The rearrangement uses TRBV3-1 (or the pseudogene TRBV3-2) and TRBJ1-1, with D possibly matching TRBD1 (6 bases). Germline V gene data show CDR1 as LGHDT and CDR2 as YNNKEL (reference sequence). Trimming left V 7 bases short and J 0 bases short, with 9 bases between. The CDR3 extends over 13 amino acids. As DNA, the CDR3 is TGTGCCAGCAAGGACAGCATGAACACTGAAGCTTTCTTT. It encodes CASKDSMNTEAFF.

The CDR3 sequence is CASRAGTGLRGDTEAFF. CDR3 sequence (DNA): TGTGCCAGCAGAGCCGGGACAGGCCTTAGGGGGGACACTGAAGCTTTCTTT. The rearrangement uses TRBV28 and TRBJ1-1; 8 nucleotides agree with TRBD1. The CDR3 has 17 amino acids. The J segment lost 3 bases and the V segment lost 6 bases, leaving 15 bases of the junction unmatched. Germline-derived CDR1 and CDR2 are MDHEN and SYDVKM.

The CDR3 bases are TGCGCCAGCAGCCAACCCTTTTCGGGAACTGAAGCTTTCTTT. Encoded protein: CASSQPFSGTEAFF. This chain links TRBV4-1 with TRBJ1-1; D uncertain. The germline V and J ends were trimmed by 2 bases and 5 bases, with 12 bases remaining between them. Germline CDR1 reads MGHRA; CDR2 reads YSYEKL. CDR3 size: 14 residues.

CDR3: CASSAYRESSLNYGYTF. The CDR3 coding sequence is TGCGCCAGCAGTGCATACAGGGAAAGTTCCCTTAACTATGGCTACACCTTC. The rearrangement links TRBV10-2 to TRBJ1-2, with D perhaps matching TRBD1 (6 bases). Trimming removed 4 bases from V and 1 base from J, with 19 bases in between. Germline V gene data show CDR1 as WSHSY and CDR2 as SAAADI. The length of the CDR3 is 17 residues.